One T cell receptor (beta chain) is described in this entry. All recovered Cohort 3 donors got two negative PCRs, got clearance, or saw symptom resolution. Sequencing used immunoSEQ multiplex PCR; TCRdb keeps in-frame clones, though not all of them. The sample shows about 150,000 clones, about 80% of them seen only once. The data stem from a study of blood T cell repertoires in COVID-19. Germline V lookup: CDR1 LNHDA, CDR2 SQIVND (reference sequence). Trimming at V came to 7 bases and at J to 8 bases, leaving 5 bases not matched to a gene. The CDR3 extends over 12 amino acids. The sequence was obtained from a woman aged 50 to 60 who had recovered from COVID-19. Sequenced: PBMCs or T cells enriched from blood (not recorded which). The chain employs TRBV19 and TRBJ2-1; 7 bases align to TRBD1. The CDR3 DNA is TGTGCCAGTACTGACAGGGCAGATGAGCAGTTCTTC. Translation: CASTDRADEQFF.